This TCR beta chain came from a study of cytomegalovirus exposure and HLA in healthy donors. Per the germline V gene, CDR1 is MNHEY and CDR2 is SMNVEV (reference sequence). Trimming shortened V by 0 bases and J by 0 bases, and 4 bases separated the two germline ends. CDR3 size: 14 residues. The study, taken as a whole, reports: In a later analysis, HLA-C alleles had the fewest associated TCRs, DRB1 alleles the most. Roughly uniform sequencing depth across donors was assumed, possibly incorrectly. As a later analysis showed, a missense DCLRE1C variant was linked to trimming of TCR beta V- and J-genes.

Donors counted as nominally healthy when sampled, yet unrecorded immune exposures were likely. The primer mix had 60 Vbeta and 13 Jbeta primers. Generated by immunoSEQ multiplex PCR, the TCRdb table keeps only in-frame clones and is missing some. The sample includes about 92,000 clones, nearly 70% of them seen just once. This clone was detected only a few times. As yet, its antigen is unknown. The rearrangement uses TRBV27 and TRBJ2-3; D gene uncertain. This receptor was taken from a man aged 50-60 years in good health and CMV-seronegative. Sequencing was performed on PBMCs. The CDR3 region has the DNA TGTGCCAGCAGTTTATCCGTCAGCACAGATACGCAGTATTTT. Its translation: CASSLSVSTDTQYF.